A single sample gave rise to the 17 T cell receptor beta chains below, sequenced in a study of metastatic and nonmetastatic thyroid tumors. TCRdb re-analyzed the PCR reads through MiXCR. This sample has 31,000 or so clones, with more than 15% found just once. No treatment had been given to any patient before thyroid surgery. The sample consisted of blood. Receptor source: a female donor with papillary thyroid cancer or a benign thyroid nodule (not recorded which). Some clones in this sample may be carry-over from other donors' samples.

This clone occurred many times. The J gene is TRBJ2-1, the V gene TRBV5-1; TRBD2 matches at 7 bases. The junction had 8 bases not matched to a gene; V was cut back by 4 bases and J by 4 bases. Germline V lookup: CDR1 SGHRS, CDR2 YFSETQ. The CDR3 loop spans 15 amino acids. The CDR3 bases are TGCGCCAGCAGCACGCTAGCGGAGCCTTACAATGAGCAGTTCTTC. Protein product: CASSTLAEPYNEQFF.

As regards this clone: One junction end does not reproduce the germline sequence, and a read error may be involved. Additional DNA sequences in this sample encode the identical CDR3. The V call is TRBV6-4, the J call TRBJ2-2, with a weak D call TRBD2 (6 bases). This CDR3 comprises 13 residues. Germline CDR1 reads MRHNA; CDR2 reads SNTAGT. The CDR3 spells CASSDTSTGELFF. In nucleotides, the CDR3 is TGTGCCAGCAGTGACACTAGCACCGGTGAGCTGTTCTTT.

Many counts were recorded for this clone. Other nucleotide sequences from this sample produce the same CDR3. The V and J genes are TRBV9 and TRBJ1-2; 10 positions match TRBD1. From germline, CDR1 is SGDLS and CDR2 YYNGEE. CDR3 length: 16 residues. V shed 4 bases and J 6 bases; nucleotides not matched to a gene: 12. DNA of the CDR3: TGTGCCAGCAGCCCGCGGACAGGGGGGTTTGGGGATGGCTACACCTTC. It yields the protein CASSPRTGGFGDGYTF. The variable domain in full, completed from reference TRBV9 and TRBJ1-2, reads DSGVTQTPKHLITATGQRVTLRCSPRSGDLSVYWYQQSLDQGLQFLIQYYNGEERAKGNILERFSAQQFPDLHSELNLSSLELGDSALYFCASSPRTGGFGDGYTFGSGTRLTVV.

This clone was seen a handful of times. The CDR3 loop is CASSKPSTGQGYTF. The DNA for the CDR3 is TGTGCCAGCAGTAAACCCTCGACAGGGCAGGGATACACCTTC. This rearrangement joins TRBV27 to TRBJ1-2; 7 bases are shared with TRBD1. Germline V gives CDR1 MNHEY, CDR2 SMNVEV (reference sequence). The CDR3 is made up of 14 amino acids. V dropped 5 bases and J dropped 11; count of bases not matched to a gene: 14.

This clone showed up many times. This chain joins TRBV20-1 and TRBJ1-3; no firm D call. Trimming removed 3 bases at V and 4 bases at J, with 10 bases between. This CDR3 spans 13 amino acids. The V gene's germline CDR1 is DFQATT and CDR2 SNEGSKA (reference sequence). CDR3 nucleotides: TGCAGTGCTAGCGGTGAGGTGGGAAACACCATATATTTT. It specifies CSASGEVGNTIYF.

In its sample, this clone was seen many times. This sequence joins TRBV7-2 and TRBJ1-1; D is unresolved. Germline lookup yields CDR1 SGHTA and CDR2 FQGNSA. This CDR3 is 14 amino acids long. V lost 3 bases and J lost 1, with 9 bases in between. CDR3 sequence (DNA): TGTGCCAGCAGCTTTCAGGTTGGGAACACTGAAGCTTTCTTT. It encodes CASSFQVGNTEAFF. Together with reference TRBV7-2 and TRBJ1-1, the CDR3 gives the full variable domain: GAGVSQSPSNKVTEKGKDVELRCDPISGHTALYWYRQSLGQGLEFLIYFQGNSAPDKSGLPSDRFSAERTGGSVSTLTIQRTQQEDSAVYLCASSFQVGNTEAFFGQGTRLTVV.

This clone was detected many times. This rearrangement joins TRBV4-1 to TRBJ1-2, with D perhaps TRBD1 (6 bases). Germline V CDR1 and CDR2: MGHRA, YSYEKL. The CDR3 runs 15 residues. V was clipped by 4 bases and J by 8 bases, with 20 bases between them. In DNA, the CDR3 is TGCGCCAGCAGCCGTGAGACAGGAGCCGGTGGCGGCTACACCTTC. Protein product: CASSRETGAGGGYTF.

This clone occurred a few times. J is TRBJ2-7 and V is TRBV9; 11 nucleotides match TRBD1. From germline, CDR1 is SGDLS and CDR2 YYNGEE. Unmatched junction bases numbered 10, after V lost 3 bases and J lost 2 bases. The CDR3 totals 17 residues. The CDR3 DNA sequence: TGTGCCAGCAGCGGGGGGACAGGGGGTATGCGGACCTACGAGCAGTACTTC. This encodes CASSGGTGGMRTYEQYF. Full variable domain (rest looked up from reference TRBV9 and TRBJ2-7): DSGVTQTPKHLITATGQRVTLRCSPRSGDLSVYWYQQSLDQGLQFLIQYYNGEERAKGNILERFSAQQFPDLHSELNLSSLELGDSALYFCASSGGTGGMRTYEQYFGPGTRLTVT.

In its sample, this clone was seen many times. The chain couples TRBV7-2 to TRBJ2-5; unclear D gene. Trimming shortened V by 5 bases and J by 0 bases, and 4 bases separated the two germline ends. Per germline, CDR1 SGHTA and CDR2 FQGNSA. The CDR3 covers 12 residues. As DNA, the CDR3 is TGTGCCAGCAGCAAGTACCAAGAGACCCAGTACTTC. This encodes CASSKYQETQYF.

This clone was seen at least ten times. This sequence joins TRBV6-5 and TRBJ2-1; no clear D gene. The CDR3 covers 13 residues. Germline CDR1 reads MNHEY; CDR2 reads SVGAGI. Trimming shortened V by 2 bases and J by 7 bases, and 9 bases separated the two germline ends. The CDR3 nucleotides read TGTGCCAGCAGTTACCCGGGCCGGAATGAGCAGTTCTTC. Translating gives CASSYPGRNEQFF.

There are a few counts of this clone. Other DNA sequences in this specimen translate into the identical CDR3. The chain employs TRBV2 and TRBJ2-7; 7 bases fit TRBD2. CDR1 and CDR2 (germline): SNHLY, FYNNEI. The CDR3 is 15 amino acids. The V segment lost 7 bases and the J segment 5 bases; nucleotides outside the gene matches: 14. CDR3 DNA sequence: TGTGCCAGCATCAGGGAACGGACCAGCGGGGACGAGCAGTACTTC. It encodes CASIRERTSGDEQYF.

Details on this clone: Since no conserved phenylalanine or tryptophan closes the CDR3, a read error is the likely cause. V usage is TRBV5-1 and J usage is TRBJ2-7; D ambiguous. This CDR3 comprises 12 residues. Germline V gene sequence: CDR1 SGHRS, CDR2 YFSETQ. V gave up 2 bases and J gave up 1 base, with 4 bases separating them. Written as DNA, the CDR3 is TGCGCCAGCAGCTTAGTTTCCTACGAGCAGTACCTC. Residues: CASSLVSYEQYL.

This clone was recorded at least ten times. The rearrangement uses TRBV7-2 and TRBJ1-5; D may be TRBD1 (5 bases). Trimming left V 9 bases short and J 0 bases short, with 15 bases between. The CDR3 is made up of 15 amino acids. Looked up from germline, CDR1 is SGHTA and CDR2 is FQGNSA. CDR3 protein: CASSRDSLSNQPQHF. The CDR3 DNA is TGTGCCAGTTCCAGGGATTCCCTTAGCAATCAGCCCCAGCATTTT. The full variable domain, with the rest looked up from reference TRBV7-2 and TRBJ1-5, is GAGVSQSPSNKVTEKGKDVELRCDPISGHTALYWYRQSLGQGLEFLIYFQGNSAPDKSGLPSDRFSAERTGGSVSTLTIQRTQQEDSAVYLCASSRDSLSNQPQHFGDGTRLSIL.

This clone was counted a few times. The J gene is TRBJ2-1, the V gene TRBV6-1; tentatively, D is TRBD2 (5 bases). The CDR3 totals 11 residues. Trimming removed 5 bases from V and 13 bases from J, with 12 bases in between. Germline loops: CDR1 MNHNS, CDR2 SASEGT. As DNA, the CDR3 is TGTGCCAGCAGTCTCGGACTTTATCAGTTCTTC. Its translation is CASSLGLYQFF.

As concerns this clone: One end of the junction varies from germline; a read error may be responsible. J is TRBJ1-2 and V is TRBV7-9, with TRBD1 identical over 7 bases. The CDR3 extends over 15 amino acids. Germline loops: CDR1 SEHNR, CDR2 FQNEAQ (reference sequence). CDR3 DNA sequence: TGTGCCAACAGCCTACAACAGGGGTCGGCCTATGGCTACACCTTC. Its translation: CANSLQQGSAYGYTF.

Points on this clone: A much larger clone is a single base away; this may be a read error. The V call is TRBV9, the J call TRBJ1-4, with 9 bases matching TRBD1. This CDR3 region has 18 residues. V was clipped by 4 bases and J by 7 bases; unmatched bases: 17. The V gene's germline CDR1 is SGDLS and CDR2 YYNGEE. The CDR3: CASSPRPGTGCGIEKLFF. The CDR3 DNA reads TGTGCCAGCAGCCCCCGACCTGGGACAGGGTGTGGGATTGAAAAACTGTTTTTT.

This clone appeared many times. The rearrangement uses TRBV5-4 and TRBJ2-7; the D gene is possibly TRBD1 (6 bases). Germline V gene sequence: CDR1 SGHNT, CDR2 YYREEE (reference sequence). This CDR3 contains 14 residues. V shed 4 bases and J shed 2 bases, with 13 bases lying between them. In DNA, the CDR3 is TGTGCCAGCAGCCCGACAGGTATGGCCTACGAGCAGTACTTC. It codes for CASSPTGMAYEQYF.